The present T cell receptor (beta chain) was sequenced within a study of blood T cells in healthy people across ages. Background on the study: Per two T cells, about one barcoded beta molecule was captured through template switching.

Alongside a J-beta primer mix, a sample-barcoded 5' primer served in a second PCR lasting roughly 7 to 12 cycles. Each cDNA molecule, via a template-switch adaptor with 12 random nucleotides, was tagged. TCRdb re-called the 5' RACE reads with MiXCR, one entry per CDR3 protein. The sample includes about 640,000 distinct CDR3 sequences, 58% of them seen just once. This CDR3 region has 15 residues. From germline, CDR1 is DFQATT and CDR2 SNEGSKA (reference sequence). V was shortened by 5 bases and J by 5 bases, with 22 bases between the two germline ends. The table lists this clonotype with a few counts. Sample: blood. The chain combines TRBV20-1 with TRBJ2-7, with D unclear. The TCR was taken from a man between 60 and 75 years old in good health. The CDR3 coding sequence is TGCAGTGCTCGCCGGCCCGGGCCGGTAATGGACGAGCAGTACTTC. This gives the protein CSARRPGPVMDEQYF.